This TCR beta chain was captured in a study of CD8 T cells in ankylosing spondylitis. In this sample, this clonotype turned up many times. TCRdb re-called the 5' RACE reads through MiXCR, storing one row per CDR3 protein. This table holds 130,000 or so distinct CDR3 sequences, more than 6.5% found once. The length of the CDR3 is 13 residues. Deletions cut 4 bases from V and 7 bases from J, with 11 bases between. Per germline, CDR1 SGHRS and CDR2 YFSETQ. Sequenced material: blood, either unsorted or a sorted T cell fraction (not recorded which). This TCR was recovered from a male donor with ankylosing spondylitis or in good health (not recorded which). The rearrangement links TRBV5-1 to TRBJ2-2; perhaps D is TRBD1 or TRBD2 (5 bases each). In nucleotides, the CDR3 is TGCGCCAGCAGCCAGCAGGGAGACGGGGAGCTGTTTTTT. This codes for CASSQQGDGELFF.